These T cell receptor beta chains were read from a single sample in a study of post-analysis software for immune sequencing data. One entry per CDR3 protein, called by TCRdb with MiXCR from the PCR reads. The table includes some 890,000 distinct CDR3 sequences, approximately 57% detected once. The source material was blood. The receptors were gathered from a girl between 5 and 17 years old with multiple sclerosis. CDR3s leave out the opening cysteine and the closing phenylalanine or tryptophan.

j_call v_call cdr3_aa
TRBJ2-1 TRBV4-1 ASSLDWTSGSPNEQF
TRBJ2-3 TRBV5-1 ASSGTTGVGTDTQY
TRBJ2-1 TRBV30 AWTLAGGLNEQF
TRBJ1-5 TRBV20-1 SARDETGAWGQPQH
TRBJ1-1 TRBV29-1 SGEAAAAF
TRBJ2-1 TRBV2 ASRTADRVRFEQF
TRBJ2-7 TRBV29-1 SVGGRNSYEQY
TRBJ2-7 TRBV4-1 ASSQGSTYEQY
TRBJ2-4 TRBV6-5 ASSSRTQLAKNIQY
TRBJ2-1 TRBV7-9 ASWSGGPNNEQF
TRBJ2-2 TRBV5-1 ASSLGGNTGELF
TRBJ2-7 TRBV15 ATSRDPPTYEQY
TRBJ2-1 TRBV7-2 ASSLRLAGGRNEQF
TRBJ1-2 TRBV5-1 ASSQPDRTYGYT
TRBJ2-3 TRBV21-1 ASSNRVQGASGGPPTDTQY
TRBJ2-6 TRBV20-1 SAITGSGANVLT
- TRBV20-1 SARIAGVIHEQY
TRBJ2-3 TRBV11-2 ASSLSPLGDTQY
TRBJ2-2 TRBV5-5 ASSSGQAGGELF
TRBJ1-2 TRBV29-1 RVGGAGSGYT